The 20 T cell receptor beta chains given below trace back to one sample, sequenced in a study of CD8+CD57+ T cells in acquired aplastic anemia. TCR beta VDJ and CDR3 profiling used genomic DNA as template. Via MiXCR, TCRdb re-called the reads, giving one row per CDR3 protein. The sample comprises 150,000 to 200,000 distinct CDR3 sequences, around half of which are singletons, and approximately 2.8% rests with the top ten. Patients who underwent sequencing had shown CD8+CD57+ cell expansion by flow cytometry. Sequences were obtained from sorted CD4+, CD8+, or CD8+CD57+ T cells (not recorded which) from PBMCs. The origin of the receptors is a human donor with aplastic anemia.

V and J are TRBV6-5 and TRBJ1-1, with D hard to call. Germline CDR1 is MNHEY and CDR2 is SVGAGI. CDR3 length: 14 amino acids. The V gene lost 2 bases and the J gene lost 2 bases, with 9 bases spanning the gap. CDR3 loop: CASSYTVTNTEAFF. CDR3 nucleotide sequence: TGTGCCAGCAGTTACACCGTTACCAACACTGAAGCTTTCTTT.

A remark on this clonotype: An end of the junction does not agree with germline; a read error may underlie this. The CDR3 here is CATSRAEMDGDTIYF. CDR3 nucleotide sequence: TGTGCCACCAGCAGAGCCGAAATGGATGGAGACACCATATATTTT. The V gene is TRBV15, the J gene TRBJ1-3; D is undetermined. CDR3 length: 15 residues. Germline V gene sequence: CDR1 LNHNV, CDR2 YYDKDF (reference sequence).

This clonotype was seen many times. A much larger clonotype is one base distant, so this may be a read error. The chain joins TRBV24-1 to TRBJ1-5; 7 nucleotides line up with TRBD1. V gave up 4 bases and J gave up 7 bases; unmatched junction bases: 3. This CDR3 comprises 13 residues. Germline assignment: CDR1 KGHDR and CDR2 SFDVKD. CDR3 nucleotides: TGTGCCACCAGTGAACAGGGGAGCCAGCCCCAGCATTTT. Its protein is CATSEQGSQPQHF.

The V gene is TRBV6-1, the J gene TRBJ2-3; possible D gene TRBD1, 6 bases. The CDR3 consists of 14 residues. The germline V gene encodes CDR1 MNHNS and CDR2 SASEGT. Trimming stripped 9 bases from V and 0 bases from J, with 13 bases between. CDR3 sequence: CASRQERSTDTQYF. DNA of the CDR3: TGTGCCAGTCGACAGGAACGTAGCACAGATACGCAGTATTTT.

This clonotype has just a few counts. The gene calls are TRBV29-1 and TRBJ2-1; 7 bases agree with TRBD1. CDR3 length: 14 residues. From germline, CDR1 is SQVTM and CDR2 ANQGSEA. J gave up 2 bases and V 8 bases, and 9 bases lay outside the gene matches. CDR3 protein: CSYLGQGAYNEQFF. The CDR3 nucleotides read TGCAGCTACTTGGGGCAGGGGGCCTACAATGAGCAGTTCTTC.

This clonotype was detected a few times. V usage is TRBV30 and J usage is TRBJ2-7; 7 bases map to TRBD1. V lost 7 bases, J lost 0 bases, and 6 bases stayed unmatched. The CDR3 has 13 amino acids. CDR1 GTSNPN and CDR2 SVGIG come from the germline V gene (reference sequence). Written as DNA, the CDR3 is TGTGCCTCGACAGGGTCCTCCTCCTACGAGCAGTACTTC. It is translated as CASTGSSSYEQYF.

This clonotype came up a few times. The chain couples TRBV10-1 to TRBJ1-5; the match to TRBD1 covers 8 bases. The CDR3 is made up of 15 amino acids. Trimming cost V 4 bases and J 6 bases; bases outside gene matches: 8. Germline V gives CDR1 WNHNN, CDR2 SYGVQD (reference sequence). DNA of the CDR3: TGCGCCAGCAGTGGACGACAGGGGCCGTGTCAGCCCCAGCATTTT. This encodes CASSGRQGPCQPQHF.

This clonotype has ten or more counts. The V and J genes are TRBV7-2 and TRBJ1-2; 9 nucleotides align to TRBD1. CDR3 size: 14 residues. Trimming cost V 5 bases and J 5 bases; bases outside gene matches: 6. Germline CDR1 SGHTA, CDR2 FQGNSA. The CDR3 DNA is TGTGCCAGCAGCGCGACAGGGGGTGGATATGGCTACACCTTC. Protein: CASSATGGGYGYTF.

This chain connects TRBV10-3 to TRBJ2-7; 7 bases match TRBD1. V lost 5 bases and J lost 0; bases outside the gene matches: 7. The CDR3 contains 15 residues. CDR1 is ENHRY, CDR2 SYGVKD, per germline. Here the CDR3 reads CAISNVTGPSYEQYF. CDR3 DNA: TGTGCCATCAGTAATGTGACAGGGCCCTCCTACGAGCAGTACTTC.

This clonotype was recorded a few times. The gene calls are TRBV24-1 and TRBJ1-2; D remains ambiguous. The CDR3 contains 10 residues. Germline V gene lookup returns CDR1 KGHDR and CDR2 SFDVKD. Trimming removed 9 bases from V and 5 bases from J, with 6 bases in between. The DNA for the CDR3 is TGTGCCACCCGTCCGTATGGCTACACCTTC. Its translation is CATRPYGYTF.

In the case of this clonotype: The CDR3 carries no conserved terminal phenylalanine or tryptophan, so it likely arises from a read error. The chain combines TRBV12-3 or TRBV12-4 with TRBJ1-2; TRBD1 is a possible D gene (5 bases). CDR3 length: 14 amino acids. The V end lost 5 bases, the J end lost 2 bases, and 12 bases lay between the germline ends. CDR3 nucleotides: TGTGCCAGCAGTCCGGGGACGGAGAACTATGGCTACACCCTC. Protein: CASSPGTENYGYTL.

This clonotype was recorded at least ten times. The gene calls are TRBV6-1 and TRBJ2-3; D remains ambiguous. The germline CDR1 and CDR2 sequences are MNHNS and SASEGT. V was clipped by 7 bases and J by 2 bases, with 13 bases between them. There are 14 residues in the CDR3. CDR3 loop: CASKLERHTDTQYF. The CDR3 nucleotides read TGTGCCAGCAAGTTGGAACGGCACACAGATACGCAGTATTTT.

About this clonotype: A read error is likely, as this CDR3 ends without the conserved phenylalanine or tryptophan. The V and J genes are TRBV4-1 and TRBJ1-5; D remains ambiguous. Trimming shortened V by 1 base and J by 0 bases, and 19 bases separated the two germline ends. Germline CDR1 is MGHRA and CDR2 is YSYEKL. The CDR3 totals 19 residues. CDR3 nucleotide sequence: TGCGCCAGCAGCCAAGTCCCACCCGGGGTAGGGCATAGCAATCAGCCCCAGCATCTT. The encoded protein is CASSQVPPGVGHSNQPQHL.

The table lists this clonotype with many counts. V usage is TRBV6-5 and J usage is TRBJ1-1, with 8 nucleotides matching TRBD1. V gave up 5 bases and J gave up 1 base; unmatched junction bases: 3. This CDR3 region has 14 residues. Germline values: CDR1 MNHEY, CDR2 SVGAGI. The CDR3 DNA reads as TGTGCCAGCAGTCCTGGACAGGGGAACACTGAAGCTTTCTTT. As protein: CASSPGQGNTEAFF.

This clonotype was found once. The chain employs TRBV5-1 and TRBJ1-6; 7 bases agree with TRBD1. Trimming removed 7 bases from V and 6 bases from J; junction bases left unmatched: 4. The germline V gene has CDR1 SGHRS and CDR2 YFSETQ. This CDR3 spans 13 amino acids. The CDR3 nucleotides read TGCGCCAGCGCACAGGGGATTAATTCACCCCTCCACTTT. Its translation is CASAQGINSPLHF. Supplemented by reference TRBV5-1 and TRBJ1-6, the full variable domain reads KAGVTQTPRYLIKTRGQQVTLSCSPISGHRSVSWYQQTPGQGLQFLFEYFSETQRNKGNFPGRFSGRQFSNSRSEMNVSTLELGDSALYLCASAQGINSPLHFGNGTRLTVT.

The chain couples TRBV9 to TRBJ2-5, with D uncertain. The V gene lost 0 bases and the J gene lost 1 base, with 10 bases spanning the gap. Per the germline V gene, CDR1 is SGDLS and CDR2 is YYNGEE. This CDR3 has 15 amino acids. The CDR3 DNA sequence: TGTGCCAGCAGCGTAGCTACTGGCGGCCAAGAGACCCAGTACTTC. This sequence encodes CASSVATGGQETQYF.

The sample holds many counts of this clonotype. This CDR3 is CASRDSRDQPQHF. The CDR3 DNA reads TGTGCCAGCAGGGACAGCCGTGATCAGCCCCAGCATTTT. The V gene is TRBV2, the J gene TRBJ1-5, with a possible D match to TRBD1 (6 bases). V lost 6 bases and J 5 bases, leaving 11 bases between the germline ends. CDR3 length: 13 amino acids. The germline V gene encodes CDR1 SNHLY and CDR2 FYNNEI.

Concerning this clonotype: This could be a read error, since a much larger clone is one nucleotide away. The chain links TRBV5-1 to TRBJ2-1; D gene unclear. Germline CDR1 reads SGHRS; CDR2 reads YFSETQ. The length of the CDR3 is 13 residues. The CDR3 spells CASSPSSNKEQFF. CDR3 coding DNA: TGCGCCAGCAGCCCTTCCTCGAACAAGGAGCAGTTCTTC.

The chain employs TRBV11-2 and TRBJ2-1; D might be TRBD1 or TRBD2, each matching 5 bases. This CDR3 is 16 amino acids long. Germline lookup yields CDR1 SGHAT and CDR2 FQNNGV. Deletions cut 5 bases from V and 8 bases from J, with 22 bases between. CDR3 amino acids: CASSPGEGTNWDEQFF. The CDR3 nucleotides read TGTGCCAGCAGCCCCGGCGAGGGGACCAACTGGGATGAGCAGTTCTTC.

This clonotype was seen many times. The V call is TRBV7-2, the J call TRBJ2-5; 10 positions agree with TRBD2. Germline V gene lookup returns CDR1 SGHTA and CDR2 FQGNSA. This CDR3 is 19 amino acids long. The V segment lost 0 bases and the J segment 1 base; nucleotides outside the gene matches: 11. The CDR3 DNA sequence: TGTGCCAGCAGCTTAGCGCGTGGCGGACTAGCGGCCATCCAAGAGACCCAGTACTTC. Its protein product is CASSLARGGLAAIQETQYF.